This TCR beta chain is from a study of blood T cell repertoires in COVID-19. Turning to the study itself: Collection of acute and convalescent COVID-19 samples took place in the United States, Italy and Spain. In each case, the material was cDNA or gDNA derived from T cells, B-cell-depleted T cells, or PBMCs.

Germline assignment: CDR1 GTSNPN and CDR2 SVGIG (reference sequence). V gave up 6 bases and J gave up 6 bases, with 14 bases separating them. The CDR3 runs 12 residues. Original analysis: Estimates of nucleated cell counts were drawn from the amplification of reference gene primers. The method was immunoSEQ multiplex PCR; TCRdb's version includes in-frame clones alone and lacks a portion of them. V and J calls and clone size are copied from that table; D and trimming were computed from the DNA. Of just under 65,000 clones in the sample, roughly four fifths are singletons; the top ten hold less than 6%.

This rearrangement joins TRBV30 to TRBJ1-2; tentative D call: TRBD1 (6 bases). The sequence was collected from a human donor in a cohort sampled during active COVID-19. The sequenced sample consisted of peripheral blood. Here the CDR3 reads CACWGQGDGYTF. The CDR3 bases are TGTGCCTGTTGGGGACAAGGAGATGGCTACACCTTC.